A selection of T cell receptor beta chains follows, all from one sample in a study of T cells in Graves' hyperthyroidism and ophthalmopathy. TCRdb re-analysed the multiplex PCR reads in MiXCR, keeping a single row per CDR3 protein. The sample shows about 250,000 distinct CDR3 sequences, 20% to 25% of them seen only once. The sample consisted of blood. The receptors derive from a man aged 25-40 years with Graves' ophthalmopathy. The CDR3 runs from the conserved cysteine through the conserved F or W. The order of the fields is CDR3 protein, CDR3 DNA, D gene, clone size, J gene, V gene. The D gene is left open where the match is weak. The listing skips clone size in some rows; elsewhere it reads once, few, many or a size class.

CDR3aa: CASSLSGGTYNEQFF
CDR3nt: TGTGCCAGCAGCTTGTCGGGAGGCACCTACAATGAGCAGTTCTTC
d_gene: TRBD2
abundance: few
j_gene: TRBJ2-1
v_gene: TRBV7-3

CDR3aa: CASSPSTGSRGYTF
CDR3nt: TGTGCCAGCAGTCCCTCGACAGGGAGCCGTGGCTACACCTTC
d_gene: TRBD1
abundance: few
j_gene: TRBJ1-2
v_gene: TRBV28

CDR3aa: CSVWDRGSGNTIYF
CDR3nt: TGCAGCGTGTGGGACAGGGGTTCTGGAAACACCATATATTTT
d_gene: TRBD1
abundance: NA
j_gene: TRBJ1-3
v_gene: TRBV29-1

CDR3aa: CASSSSRQFADTQYF
CDR3nt: TGTGCCAGCAGCTCCTCCCGACAGTTCGCAGATACGCAGTATTTT
d_gene: NA
abundance: NA
j_gene: TRBJ2-3
v_gene: TRBV7-8

CDR3aa: CASKAGAGSYNSPLHF
CDR3nt: TGTGCCAGCAAAGCCGGAGCGGGGAGTTATAATTCACCCCTCCACTTT
d_gene: NA
abundance: many
j_gene: TRBJ1-6
v_gene: TRBV27

CDR3aa: CASSVSEGGEAFF
CDR3nt: TGTGCCAGCAGTGTATCTGAAGGGGGTGAAGCTTTCTTT
d_gene: NA
abundance: NA
j_gene: TRBJ1-1
v_gene: TRBV2

CDR3aa: CAISDPGGLNTEAFF
CDR3nt: TGTGCCATCAGTGATCCTGGAGGGTTGAACACTGAAGCTTTCTTT
d_gene: NA
abundance: many
j_gene: TRBJ1-1
v_gene: TRBV10-3

CDR3aa: CASRPWERNTGELFF
CDR3nt: TGTGCCAGCAGACCATGGGAGCGGAACACCGGGGAGCTGTTTTTT
d_gene: NA
abundance: many
j_gene: TRBJ2-2
v_gene: TRBV12-3/TRBV12-4

CDR3aa: CASTRNGGRNTEAFF
CDR3nt: TGTGCCAGCACCAGAAACGGGGGGCGGAACACTGAAGCTTTCTTT
d_gene: NA
abundance: NA
j_gene: TRBJ1-1
v_gene: TRBV12-3/TRBV12-4

CDR3aa: CASSSATASYEQYF
CDR3nt: TGTGCCAGCAGTTCCGCGACTGCATCCTACGAGCAGTACTTC
d_gene: NA
abundance: NA
j_gene: TRBJ2-7
v_gene: TRBV27

CDR3aa: CASSTPGRARETQYF
CDR3nt: TGTGCCAGCAGTACCCCGGGACGGGCCCGAGAGACCCAGTACTTC
d_gene: NA
abundance: NA
j_gene: TRBJ2-5
v_gene: TRBV7-9

CDR3aa: CSAIHPDNNQPQHF
CDR3nt: TGCAGTGCTATCCACCCGGACAATAATCAGCCCCAGCATTTT
d_gene: NA
abundance: few
j_gene: TRBJ1-5
v_gene: TRBV20-1

CDR3aa: CASGAGGQFF
CDR3nt: TGTGCCAGCGGGGCGGGGGGCCAGTTCTTC
d_gene: TRBD2
abundance: few
j_gene: TRBJ2-1
v_gene: TRBV27

CDR3aa: CASSLYRGDEQFF
CDR3nt: TGTGCCAGCAGCTTATACAGGGGCGATGAGCAGTTCTTC
d_gene: TRBD1
abundance: many
j_gene: TRBJ2-1
v_gene: TRBV7-3

CDR3aa: CASSEGTDPEYF
CDR3nt: TGTGCCAGCAGTGAGGGGACAGATCCGGAGTACTTC
d_gene: TRBD1
abundance: NA
j_gene: TRBJ2-5
v_gene: TRBV2

CDR3aa: CASSEAPNTGGVYGYTF
CDR3nt: TGTGCCAGCAGTGAAGCCCCTAACACAGGGGGAGTCTATGGCTACACCTTC
d_gene: TRBD1
abundance: few
j_gene: TRBJ1-2
v_gene: TRBV6-1

CDR3aa: CAGSLWKNTEAFF
CDR3nt: TGTGCCGGCTCACTCTGGAAAAACACTGAAGCTTTCTTT
d_gene: NA
abundance: NA
j_gene: TRBJ1-1
v_gene: TRBV18

CDR3aa: CASRLDGGYTF
CDR3nt: TGTGCCAGCAGATTAGACGGCGGCTACACCTTC
d_gene: NA
abundance: NA
j_gene: TRBJ1-2
v_gene: TRBV12-3/TRBV12-4

CDR3aa: CASSFSGSSTDTQYF
CDR3nt: TGTGCCAGCAGTTTCAGCGGGTCTAGCACAGATACGCAGTATTTT
d_gene: NA
abundance: many
j_gene: TRBJ2-3
v_gene: TRBV28

CDR3aa: CASRLAYGNTIYF
CDR3nt: TGTGCCAGCAGGCTGGCGTATGGAAACACCATATATTTT
d_gene: NA
abundance: NA
j_gene: TRBJ1-3
v_gene: TRBV5-6

CDR3aa: CASSLVGRGTEAFF
CDR3nt: TGTGCCAGCAGTTTAGTCGGCAGGGGCACTGAAGCTTTCTTT
d_gene: NA
abundance: NA
j_gene: TRBJ1-1
v_gene: TRBV12-3/TRBV12-4

CDR3aa: CSARDTTASTDTQYF
CDR3nt: TGCAGTGCTAGAGATACCACAGCGAGCACAGATACGCAGTATTTT
d_gene: NA
abundance: many
j_gene: TRBJ2-3
v_gene: TRBV20-1

CDR3aa: CASNEGTANYGYTF
CDR3nt: TGTGCCAGCAATGAGGGGACGGCCAACTATGGCTACACCTTC
d_gene: NA
abundance: few
j_gene: TRBJ1-2
v_gene: TRBV5-1

CDR3aa: CASSWRTGRNYGYTF
CDR3nt: TGTGCCAGCAGTTGGAGGACAGGCCGAAACTATGGCTACACCTTC
d_gene: TRBD1
abundance: NA
j_gene: TRBJ1-2
v_gene: TRBV5-6

CDR3aa: CASIGTSGRERTGELFF
CDR3nt: TGTGCCAGCATTGGGACTAGCGGGAGGGAAAGGACCGGGGAGCTGTTTTTT
d_gene: TRBD2
abundance: NA
j_gene: TRBJ2-2
v_gene: TRBV6-2/TRBV6-3

CDR3aa: CASSSDRDRVPQPQHF
CDR3nt: TGTGCCAGCAGCTCTGATCGGGACAGGGTACCTCAGCCCCAGCATTTT
d_gene: TRBD1
abundance: NA
j_gene: TRBJ1-5
v_gene: TRBV11-1

CDR3aa: CASSLARLEDYNEQFF
CDR3nt: TGTGCCAGCAGCTTAGCTAGACTAGAGGACTACAATGAGCAGTTCTTC
d_gene: NA
abundance: many
j_gene: TRBJ2-1
v_gene: TRBV11-3

CDR3aa: CASSWGNGNTGELFF
CDR3nt: TGTGCCAGCAGTTGGGGAAACGGGAACACCGGGGAGCTGTTTTTT
d_gene: NA
abundance: NA
j_gene: TRBJ2-2
v_gene: TRBV12-3/TRBV12-4

CDR3aa: CASSPGLAGGYTGELFF
CDR3nt: TGTGCTAGCAGCCCGGGACTAGCGGGAGGTTACACCGGGGAGCTGTTTTTT
d_gene: TRBD2
abundance: few
j_gene: TRBJ2-2
v_gene: TRBV7-7

CDR3aa: CAISESKGLAGPSYNEQFF
CDR3nt: TGTGCCATCAGTGAGTCGAAAGGACTAGCGGGACCCTCCTACAATGAGCAGTTCTTC
d_gene: TRBD2
abundance: NA
j_gene: TRBJ2-1
v_gene: TRBV10-3

CDR3aa: CASSLTGVRTSSGANVLTF
CDR3nt: TGCGCCAGCAGCTTGACAGGGGTGAGAACGAGCTCTGGGGCCAACGTCCTGACTTTC
d_gene: TRBD1
abundance: few
j_gene: TRBJ2-6
v_gene: TRBV5-1

CDR3aa: CASTKTGDYGYTF
CDR3nt: TGTGCCAGTACCAAGACAGGGGATTATGGCTACACCTTC
d_gene: TRBD1
abundance: NA
j_gene: TRBJ1-2
v_gene: TRBV19

CDR3aa: CASSLGHSNTEAFF
CDR3nt: TGTGCCAGCAGCTTGGGACACTCGAACACTGAAGCTTTCTTT
d_gene: NA
abundance: many
j_gene: TRBJ1-1
v_gene: TRBV7-3

CDR3aa: CASSAQPSGSTDTQYF
CDR3nt: TGTGCCAGCAGCGCACAACCTAGCGGGAGCACAGATACGCAGTATTTT
d_gene: TRBD2
abundance: NA
j_gene: TRBJ2-3
v_gene: TRBV7-3

CDR3aa: CASSGRGTSGSNEQYF
CDR3nt: TGTGCCAGCAGCGGACGGGGGACTAGCGGGAGTAACGAGCAGTACTTC
d_gene: TRBD2
abundance: NA
j_gene: TRBJ2-7
v_gene: TRBV11-2

CDR3aa: CASSFLAGTGELFF
CDR3nt: TGTGCCAGCAGCTTTCTAGCGGGAACCGGGGAGCTGTTTTTT
d_gene: TRBD2
abundance: many
j_gene: TRBJ2-2
v_gene: TRBV11-2

CDR3aa: CASSSGTSGTRSYNEQFF
CDR3nt: TGTGCCAGCAGTTCCGGGACTAGCGGGACCCGCTCCTACAATGAGCAGTTCTTC
d_gene: TRBD2
abundance: NA
j_gene: TRBJ2-1
v_gene: TRBV12-3/TRBV12-4

CDR3aa: CASSSRRGSYNSPLHF
CDR3nt: TGTGCCAGCAGCTCCCGGAGAGGATCCTATAATTCACCCCTCCACTTT
d_gene: NA
abundance: NA
j_gene: TRBJ1-6
v_gene: TRBV28

CDR3aa: CASSPPIGETQYF
CDR3nt: TGTGCCAGCAGTCCACCGATAGGAGAGACCCAGTACTTC
d_gene: NA
abundance: many
j_gene: TRBJ2-5
v_gene: TRBV12-3/TRBV12-4

CDR3aa: CASSELAFYEQYF
CDR3nt: TGTGCCAGCAGTGAACTTGCATTCTACGAGCAGTACTTC
d_gene: NA
abundance: many
j_gene: TRBJ2-7
v_gene: TRBV2

CDR3aa: CAWSGWTEAFF
CDR3nt: TGTGCCTGGAGTGGGTGGACTGAAGCTTTCTTT
d_gene: NA
abundance: many
j_gene: TRBJ1-1
v_gene: TRBV30

CDR3aa: CASSLPGTGKNIQYF
CDR3nt: TGTGCCAGCAGTTTACCCGGGACAGGAAAGAATATTCAGTACTTC
d_gene: TRBD1
abundance: many
j_gene: TRBJ2-4
v_gene: TRBV28

CDR3aa: CASSPAESYEQYF
CDR3nt: TGCGCCAGCAGCCCGGCAGAGTCCTACGAGCAGTACTTC
d_gene: NA
abundance: NA
j_gene: TRBJ2-7
v_gene: TRBV5-1

CDR3aa: CASSAPFRDRGNTEAFF
CDR3nt: TGTGCCAGCAGCGCCCCTTTTCGGGACAGGGGCAACACTGAAGCTTTCTTT
d_gene: TRBD1
abundance: many
j_gene: TRBJ1-1
v_gene: TRBV7-9

CDR3aa: CASRGSYNSPLHF
CDR3nt: TGTGCCAGCCGGGGCTCCTATAATTCACCCCTCCACTTT
d_gene: NA
abundance: NA
j_gene: TRBJ1-6
v_gene: TRBV27

CDR3aa: CASSPFVQGNTEAFF
CDR3nt: TGTGCCAGCTCACCGTTTGTTCAGGGGAACACTGAAGCTTTCTTT
d_gene: NA
abundance: many
j_gene: TRBJ1-1
v_gene: TRBV18

CDR3aa: CASKRDKIYGYTF
CDR3nt: TGTGCCAGCAAACGGGACAAAATCTATGGCTACACCTTC
d_gene: NA
abundance: few
j_gene: TRBJ1-2
v_gene: TRBV2

CDR3aa: CASSISGSSYEQYF
CDR3nt: TGCGCCAGCAGTATCAGCGGGAGCTCCTACGAGCAGTACTTC
d_gene: TRBD2
abundance: few
j_gene: TRBJ2-7
v_gene: TRBV4-1

CDR3aa: CASSQDDGGGTGELFF
CDR3nt: TGCGCCAGCAGCCAAGACGACGGGGGAGGTACCGGGGAGCTGTTTTTT
d_gene: NA
abundance: NA
j_gene: TRBJ2-2
v_gene: TRBV4-1

CDR3aa: CASSYSSGSGLAGGPGNGELFF
CDR3nt: TGTGCCAGCAGTTACTCGTCCGGGTCCGGACTAGCGGGAGGGCCGGGAAACGGGGAGCTGTTTTTT
d_gene: TRBD2
abundance: NA
j_gene: TRBJ2-2
v_gene: TRBV6-4

CDR3aa: CASSFGSRTEAFF
CDR3nt: TGTGCCAGCAGTTTTGGATCCCGGACTGAAGCTTTCTTT
d_gene: NA
abundance: many
j_gene: TRBJ1-1
v_gene: TRBV28

CDR3aa: CASSLKPPRLAATYEQYF
CDR3nt: TGTGCCAGCAGTTTAAAACCTCCCAGACTAGCGGCTACCTACGAGCAGTACTTC
d_gene: TRBD2
abundance: NA
j_gene: TRBJ2-7
v_gene: TRBV27

CDR3aa: CASSSYLQGGTEAFF
CDR3nt: TGTGCCAGCAGCTCATACCTACAGGGAGGGACTGAAGCTTTCTTT
d_gene: NA
abundance: NA
j_gene: TRBJ1-1
v_gene: TRBV7-8